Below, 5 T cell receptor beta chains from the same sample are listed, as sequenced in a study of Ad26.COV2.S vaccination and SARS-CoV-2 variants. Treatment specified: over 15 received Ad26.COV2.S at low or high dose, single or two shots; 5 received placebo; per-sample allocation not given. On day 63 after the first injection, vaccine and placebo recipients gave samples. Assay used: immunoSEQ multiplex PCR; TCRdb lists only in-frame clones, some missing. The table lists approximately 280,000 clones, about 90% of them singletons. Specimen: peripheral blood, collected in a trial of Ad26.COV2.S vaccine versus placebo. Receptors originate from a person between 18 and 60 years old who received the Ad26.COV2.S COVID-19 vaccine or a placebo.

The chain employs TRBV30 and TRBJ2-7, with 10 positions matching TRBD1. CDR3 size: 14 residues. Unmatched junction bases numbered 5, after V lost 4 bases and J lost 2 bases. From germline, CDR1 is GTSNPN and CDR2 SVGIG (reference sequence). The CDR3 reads CAWITGTGAYEQYF. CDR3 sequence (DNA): TGTGCCTGGATAACCGGGACAGGGGCCTACGAGCAGTACTTC. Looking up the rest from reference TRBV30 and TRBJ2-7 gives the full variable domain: SQTIHQWPATLVQPVGSPLSLECTVEGTSNPNLYWYRQAAGRGLQLLFYSVGIGQISSEVPQNLSASRPQDRQFILSSKKLLLSDSGFYLCAWITGTGAYEQYFGPGTRLTVT.

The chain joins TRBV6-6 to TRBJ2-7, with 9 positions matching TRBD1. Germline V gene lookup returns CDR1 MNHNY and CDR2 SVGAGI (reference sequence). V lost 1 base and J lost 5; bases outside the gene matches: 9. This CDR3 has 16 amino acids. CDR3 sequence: CASSYWQNRGLDEQYF. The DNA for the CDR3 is TGTGCCAGCAGTTACTGGCAAAACAGGGGGCTCGACGAGCAGTACTTC.

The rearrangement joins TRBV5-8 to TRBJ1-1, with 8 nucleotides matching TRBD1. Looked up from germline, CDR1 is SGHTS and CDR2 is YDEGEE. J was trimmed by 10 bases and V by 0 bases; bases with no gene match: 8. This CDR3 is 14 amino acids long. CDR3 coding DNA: TGTGCCAGCAGCTTGGGGCAGGGGGCATTCGGAGCTTTCTTT. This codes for CASSLGQGAFGAFF.

The CDR3 loop reads CASSRTGGDSPLHF. The CDR3 DNA sequence: TGTGCCAGCAGCCGGACCGGTGGCGATTCACCCCTCCACTTT. This rearrangement joins TRBV5-8 to TRBJ1-6, with unresolved D. V was trimmed by 4 bases and J by 8 bases, leaving 13 bases between them. The CDR3 extends over 14 amino acids. Germline CDR1 and CDR2: SGHTS and YDEGEE. The full variable domain, rest sourced from reference TRBV5-8 and TRBJ1-6, is EAGVTQSPTHLIKTRGQQATLRCSPISGHTSVYWYQQALGLGLQFLLWYDEGEERNRGNFPPRFSGRQFPNYSSELNVNALELEDSALYLCASSRTGGDSPLHFGNGTRLTVT.

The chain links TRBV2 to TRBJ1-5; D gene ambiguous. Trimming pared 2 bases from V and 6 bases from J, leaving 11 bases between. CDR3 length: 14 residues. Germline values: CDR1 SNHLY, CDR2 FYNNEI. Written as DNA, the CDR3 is TGTGCCAGCAGTGAACTTAGCGGTTTTCAGCCCCAGCATTTT. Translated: CASSELSGFQPQHF.